Sequencing of this T cell receptor beta chain was carried out in a study of cytomegalovirus exposure and HLA in healthy donors. On this clone itself: The antigen remains undetermined.

General observations from the study: Most sequenced TCRs were rare (though some public TCRs occurred in many donors).

13 Jbeta primers and 60 Vbeta primers were used for the PCR. Profiling relied on immunoSEQ multiplex PCR, and the TCRdb table lists in-frame clones only, not all of them. This sample has roughly 120,000 clones; 79% occur once, and the top ten carry approximately 4%. This receptor was obtained from a young man in good health and CMV-seropositive. Source material: PBMCs.

DNA for the CDR3: TGCAGCGTTGGTAGGGGGAGTCGTCGCGCTGAAGCTTTCTTT. This encodes CSVGRGSRRAEAFF. The chain is built from TRBV29-1 and TRBJ1-1; D is possibly TRBD1 (6 bases). V lost 4 bases and J 6 bases, leaving 18 bases between the germline ends. The length of the CDR3 is 14 residues. Germline V gene lookup returns CDR1 SQVTM and CDR2 ANQGSEA.